The T cell receptor beta chain under discussion was sequenced for a study of cytomegalovirus exposure and HLA in healthy donors. This clone was seen just once. The study ran its PCR with 60 Vbeta and 13 Jbeta primers. Libraries were prepared by immunoSEQ multiplex PCR; TCRdb keeps only in-frame clonotypes and omits some of them. The sample contains approximately 210,000 clones, about four fifths of which appear only once. Per germline, CDR1 SGHRS and CDR2 YFSETQ. This CDR3 has 15 amino acids. The V gene lost 3 bases and the J gene lost 0 bases, with 10 bases spanning the gap. The chain recombines TRBV5-1 with TRBJ2-1, with D possibly being TRBD1 (6 bases). The sequence came from a woman aged 50 to 60 in good health and CMV-seropositive. Input material: PBMCs. CDR3 nucleotide sequence: TGCGCCAGCAGCTCGGACAGAGGCTCCTACAATGAGCAGTTCTTC. Translation: CASSSDRGSYNEQFF.